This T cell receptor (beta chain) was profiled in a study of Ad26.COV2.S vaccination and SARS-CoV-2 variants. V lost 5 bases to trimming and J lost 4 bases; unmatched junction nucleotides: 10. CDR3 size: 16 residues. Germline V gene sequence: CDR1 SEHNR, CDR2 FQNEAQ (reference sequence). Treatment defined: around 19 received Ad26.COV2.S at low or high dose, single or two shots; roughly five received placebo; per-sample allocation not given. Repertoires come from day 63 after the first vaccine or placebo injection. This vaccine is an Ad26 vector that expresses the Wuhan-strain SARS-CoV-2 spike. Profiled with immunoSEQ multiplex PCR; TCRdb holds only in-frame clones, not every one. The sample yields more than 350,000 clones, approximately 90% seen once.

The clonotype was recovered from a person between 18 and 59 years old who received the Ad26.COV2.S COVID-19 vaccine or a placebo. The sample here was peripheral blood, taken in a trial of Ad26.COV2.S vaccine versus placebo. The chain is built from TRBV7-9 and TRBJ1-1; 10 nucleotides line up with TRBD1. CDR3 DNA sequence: TGTGCCAGCAGCATTCCCGGGACAGGGGCGAGCACTGAAGCTTTCTTT. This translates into CASSIPGTGASTEAFF.